This TCR beta chain was sequenced in a study of immune cell composition in non-small cell lung cancer. CDR1 and CDR2 from the germline V gene are LGHNA and YSLEER. The CDR3 sequence is 16 residues long. The V segment lost 4 bases and the J segment 0 bases; nucleotides outside the gene matches: 8. The data were produced by immunoSEQ multiplex PCR, yet TCRdb's version contains in-frame clones alone and is incomplete. Of several thousand clones detected, 55% to 75% appear once; the ten largest clones hold approximately 8.3%. The chain joins TRBV4-3 to TRBJ1-1; 7 bases line up with TRBD1. Sequenced: lung tumor tissue. This receptor was obtained from a human donor with non-small cell lung cancer. CDR3 DNA: TGCGCCAGCAGCCGGACAACCGGGACAGTGAACACTGAAGCTTTCTTT. Translation: CASSRTTGTVNTEAFF.